This is a list of T cell receptor beta chains from one sample in a study of blood T cell repertoires in COVID-19. Method: immunoSEQ multiplex PCR; TCRdb's copy keeps in-frame clones and lacks some. This table holds 29,000 or so clones, around 89% found once. The sequenced material came from peripheral blood. These receptor sequences come from a man aged 60-69 years with acute or convalescent COVID-19. Each CDR3 is given with its conserved first and last residue. The D gene is left open where the match is weak. The size of a clone is reported for some rows only, either as once, few or many, or as a class for expanded clones.

V gene	D gene	CDR3 length	J gene	clone size	CDR3 protein
TRBV13	NA	15	TRBJ2-4	NA	CASSSRPGAKNIQYF
TRBV5-6	TRBD1	14	TRBJ2-3	NA	CASSPGTVTDTQYF
TRBV12-5	NA	13	TRBJ2-5	NA	CASATGSRETQYF
TRBV2	NA	14	TRBJ2-1	NA	CASSAPGSYNEQFF
TRBV2	NA	13	TRBJ1-4	few	CARSGGSSEKLFF
TRBV18	TRBD1	15	TRBJ1-5	NA	CASSPTQGENQPQHF
TRBV9	TRBD1	14	TRBJ1-2	once	CASSVSGGSYGYTF
TRBV5-1	NA	13	TRBJ2-5	NA	CASSLGPRETQYF
TRBV6-5	TRBD1	16	TRBJ2-2	NA	CASSWWDRVNTGELFF
TRBV4-2	TRBD2	16	TRBJ2-3	NA	CASSQESSGFTDTQYF
TRBV7-9	NA	15	TRBJ2-3	NA	CASSLGTISTDTQYF
TRBV10-2	NA	13	TRBJ1-5	NA	CASRDSLNQPQHF
TRBV7-9	TRBD1	14	TRBJ2-7	NA	CASSPWDSSYEQYF
TRBV15	TRBD1	14	TRBJ1-1	NA	CATSRGAGGTEAFF
TRBV20-1	NA	14	TRBJ2-1	NA	CSASPGGSYNEQFF
TRBV4-1	NA	15	TRBJ2-5	NA	CASSPLIRDQETQYF
TRBV2	TRBD1	14	TRBJ2-7	NA	CASSDGTGPLKQYF
TRBV11-1	NA	14	TRBJ1-3	NA	CASSLEPLENTIYF
TRBV19	NA	15	TRBJ1-1	NA	CASSISGHDRTEAFF
TRBV28	TRBD1	16	TRBJ2-7	once	CASRSSPGQHNYEQYF
TRBV15	TRBD2	18	TRBJ2-3	NA	CATSRVPGLASSTDTQYF
TRBV5-1	TRBD1	16	TRBJ1-6	NA	CASSLQTGDPNSPLHF
TRBV12-3/TRBV12-4	NA	13	TRBJ1-6	NA	CASSPVGGSPLHF
TRBV29-1	NA	11	TRBJ1-2	NA	CSVPENYGYTF
TRBV15	TRBD1	14	TRBJ2-2	NA	CATLRDRVAGELFF
TRBV19	NA	15	TRBJ2-3	once	CASRPHPEAADTQYF
TRBV2	TRBD1	15	TRBJ1-4	NA	CASSGGQSYSEKLFF
TRBV10-1	NA	13	TRBJ2-5	NA	CASRGSGQETQYF
TRBV2	NA	14	TRBJ1-6	NA	CASSEEGMNSPLHF
TRBV7-9	NA	15	TRBJ2-2	NA	CASSLAAGNTGELFF
TRBV24-1	NA	16	TRBJ2-2	NA	CATSDFLGALTGELFF
TRBV18	NA	15	TRBJ1-1	NA	CASSPAGRADSEAFF
TRBV6-5	NA	14	TRBJ2-2	NA	CASARGYNTGELFF
TRBV19	NA	15	TRBJ1-1	NA	CASSLRPEVNTEAFF
TRBV9	TRBD2	19	TRBJ2-2	few	CASSVGGTSGGAYTGELFF
TRBV5-5	TRBD1	17	TRBJ2-2	NA	CASSFLTGTGGSGELFF
TRBV19	NA	14	TRBJ1-2	once	CASTGGVPPYGYTF
TRBV29-1	NA	16	TRBJ2-6	NA	CSALGQLLSGANVLTF
TRBV6-1	TRBD2	15	TRBJ2-7	medium-sized	CASSEALAEHYEQYF
TRBV5-1	NA	14	TRBJ1-2	NA	CASSLGQSQEGYTF
TRBV6-2/TRBV6-3	TRBD1	15	TRBJ1-2	few	CASSPPGQLLYGYTF
TRBV30	TRBD2	14	TRBJ2-7	NA	CAWSGLAGAYEQYF
TRBV30	NA	13	TRBJ1-2	NA	CAWSVVRTHGYTF
TRBV13	NA	16	TRBJ2-2	once	CASSLNEGGNTGELFF
TRBV29-1	TRBD1	11	TRBJ1-1	NA	CSVSDRVRAFF
TRBV10-3	TRBD2	15	TRBJ2-7	NA	CAISEGLAGAYEQYF
TRBV12-2	NA	16	TRBJ1-1	once	CASRFQEGWWNTEAFF
TRBV24-1	TRBD1	18	TRBJ2-7	NA	CATSDLVKDRGPLYEQYF
TRBV23-1	NA	18	TRBJ2-7	NA	CASSQSERATGPGYEQYF
TRBV18	NA	13	TRBJ2-1	NA	CASSPGQANEQFF
TRBV29-1	NA	14	TRBJ2-7	NA	CSASGIRSSYEQYF
TRBV6-5	NA	13	TRBJ1-2	NA	CASSYRGPYGYTF